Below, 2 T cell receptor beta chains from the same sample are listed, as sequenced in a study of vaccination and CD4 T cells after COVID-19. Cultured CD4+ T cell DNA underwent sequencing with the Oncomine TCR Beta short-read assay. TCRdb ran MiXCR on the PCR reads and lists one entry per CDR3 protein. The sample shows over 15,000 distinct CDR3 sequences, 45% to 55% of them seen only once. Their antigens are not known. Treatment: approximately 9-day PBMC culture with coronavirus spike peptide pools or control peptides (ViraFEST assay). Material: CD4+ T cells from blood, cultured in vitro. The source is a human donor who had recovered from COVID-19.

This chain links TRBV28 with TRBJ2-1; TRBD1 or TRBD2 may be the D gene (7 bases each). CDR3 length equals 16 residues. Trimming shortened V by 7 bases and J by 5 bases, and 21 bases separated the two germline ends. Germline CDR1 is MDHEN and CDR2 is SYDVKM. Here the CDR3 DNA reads TGTGCCAGCACCTCCTCAGGGGGGGGTCGTCACAATGAGCAGTTCTTC. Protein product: CASTSSGGGRHNEQFF.

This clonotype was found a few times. CDR3 sequence reads: CASSFFKREGDTGELFF. The CDR3 coding sequence is TGTGCCAGCAGCTTTTTTAAGCGGGAGGGCGACACCGGGGAGCTGTTTTTT. The chain links TRBV7-9 to TRBJ2-2, with 10 nucleotides matching TRBD2. The CDR3 spans 17 residues. From germline, CDR1 is SEHNR and CDR2 FQNEAQ (reference sequence). V was pared by 3 bases and J by 3 bases, with 7 bases of the junction left unmatched.